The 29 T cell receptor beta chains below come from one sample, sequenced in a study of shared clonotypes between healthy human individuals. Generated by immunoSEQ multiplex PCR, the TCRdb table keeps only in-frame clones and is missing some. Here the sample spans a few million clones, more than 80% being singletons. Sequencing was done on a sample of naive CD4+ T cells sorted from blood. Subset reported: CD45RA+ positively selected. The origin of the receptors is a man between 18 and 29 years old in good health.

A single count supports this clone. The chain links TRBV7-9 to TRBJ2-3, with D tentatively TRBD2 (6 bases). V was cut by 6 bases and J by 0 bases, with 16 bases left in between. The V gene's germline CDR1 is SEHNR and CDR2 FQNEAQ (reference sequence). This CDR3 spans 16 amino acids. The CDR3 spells CASSPAKGTSTDTQYF. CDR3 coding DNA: TGTGCCAGCAGTCCCGCAAAGGGGACTAGCACAGATACGCAGTATTTT.

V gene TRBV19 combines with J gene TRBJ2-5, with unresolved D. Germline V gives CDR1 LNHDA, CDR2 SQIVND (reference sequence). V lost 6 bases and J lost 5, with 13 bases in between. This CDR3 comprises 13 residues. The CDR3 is CASSPPRVETQYF. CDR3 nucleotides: TGTGCCAGTAGCCCCCCCCGGGTGGAGACCCAGTACTTC.

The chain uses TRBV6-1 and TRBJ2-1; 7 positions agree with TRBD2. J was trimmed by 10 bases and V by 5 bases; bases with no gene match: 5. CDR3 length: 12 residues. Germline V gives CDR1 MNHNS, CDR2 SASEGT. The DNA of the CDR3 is TGTGCCAGCAGTCCGACTAGCCCAGAGCAGTTCTTC. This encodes CASSPTSPEQFF.

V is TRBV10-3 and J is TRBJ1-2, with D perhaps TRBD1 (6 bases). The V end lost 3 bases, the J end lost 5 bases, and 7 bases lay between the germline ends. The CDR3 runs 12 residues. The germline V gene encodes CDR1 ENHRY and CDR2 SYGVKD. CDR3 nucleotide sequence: TGTGCCATCAGTGACAGGGGTTATGGCTACACCTTC. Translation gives CAISDRGYGYTF.

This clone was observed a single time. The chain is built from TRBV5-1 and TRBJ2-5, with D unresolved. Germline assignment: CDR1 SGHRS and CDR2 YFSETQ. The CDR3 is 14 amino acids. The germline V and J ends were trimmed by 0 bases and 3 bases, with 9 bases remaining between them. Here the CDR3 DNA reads TGCGCCAGCAGCTTGGGTAGTACGGAAGAGACCCAGTACTTC. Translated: CASSLGSTEETQYF.

The CDR3 DNA reads TGTGCCAGCAGCTTGGAGGGCGGGAGAGGACACGAGCAGTACTTC. It encodes CASSLEGGRGHEQYF. J is TRBJ2-7 and V is TRBV5-5, with 7 bases that match TRBD2. CDR3 size: 15 residues. CDR1 is SGHKS and CDR2 is YYEKEE in the germline V gene (reference sequence). Germline trimming cut 0 bases from V and 5 bases from J; bases unmatched to any gene: 8.

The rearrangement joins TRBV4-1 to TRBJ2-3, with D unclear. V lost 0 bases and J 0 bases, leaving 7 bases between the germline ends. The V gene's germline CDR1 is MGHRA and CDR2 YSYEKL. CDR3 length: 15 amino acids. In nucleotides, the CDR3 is TGCGCCAGCAGCCAAGATCAATGGAGCACAGATACGCAGTATTTT. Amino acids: CASSQDQWSTDTQYF.

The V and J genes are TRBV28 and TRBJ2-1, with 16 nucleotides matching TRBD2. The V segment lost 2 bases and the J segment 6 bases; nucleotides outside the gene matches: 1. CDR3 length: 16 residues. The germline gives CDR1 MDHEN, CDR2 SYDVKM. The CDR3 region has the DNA TGTGCCAGCAGTTTAGGGACTAGCGGGGGGGGCAATGAGCAGTTCTTC. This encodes CASSLGTSGGGNEQFF. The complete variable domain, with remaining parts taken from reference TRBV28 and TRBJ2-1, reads DVKVTQSSRYLVKRTGEKVFLECVQDMDHENMFWYRQDPGLGLRLIYFSYDVKMKEKGDIPEGYSVSREKKERFSLILESASTNQTSMYLCASSLGTSGGGNEQFFGPGTRLTVL.

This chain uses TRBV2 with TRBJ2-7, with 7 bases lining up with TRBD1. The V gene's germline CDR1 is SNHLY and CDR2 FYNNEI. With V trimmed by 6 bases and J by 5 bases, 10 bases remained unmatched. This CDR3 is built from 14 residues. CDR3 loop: CASRRQGSWDEQYF. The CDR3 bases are TGTGCCAGCAGACGACAGGGTTCTTGGGACGAGCAGTACTTC.

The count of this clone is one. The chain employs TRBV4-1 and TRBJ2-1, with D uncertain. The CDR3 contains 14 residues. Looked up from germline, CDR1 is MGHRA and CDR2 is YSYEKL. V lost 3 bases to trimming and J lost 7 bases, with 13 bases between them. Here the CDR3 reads CASSHPLHGNEQFF. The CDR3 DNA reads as TGCGCCAGCAGCCACCCACTACACGGGAATGAGCAGTTCTTC.

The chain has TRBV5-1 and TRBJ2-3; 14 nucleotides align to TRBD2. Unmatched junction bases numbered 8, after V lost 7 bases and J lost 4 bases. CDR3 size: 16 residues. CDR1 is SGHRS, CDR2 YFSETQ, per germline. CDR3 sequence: CASGLTSGRAADTQYF. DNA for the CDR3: TGCGCCAGCGGACTGACTAGCGGGAGGGCCGCAGATACGCAGTATTTT.

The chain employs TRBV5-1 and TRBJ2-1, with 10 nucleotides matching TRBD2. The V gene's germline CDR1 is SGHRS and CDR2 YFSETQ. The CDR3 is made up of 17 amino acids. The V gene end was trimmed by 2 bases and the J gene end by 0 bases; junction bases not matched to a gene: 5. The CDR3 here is CASSLGLAESSYNEQFF. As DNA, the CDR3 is TGCGCCAGCAGCTTAGGACTAGCGGAGAGCTCCTACAATGAGCAGTTCTTC.

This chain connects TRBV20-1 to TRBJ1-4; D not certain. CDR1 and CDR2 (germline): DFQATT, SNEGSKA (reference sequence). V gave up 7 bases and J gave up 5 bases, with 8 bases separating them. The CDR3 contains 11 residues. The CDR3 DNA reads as TGCAGTGGGAAGTCCAATGAAAAACTGTTTTTT. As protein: CSGKSNEKLFF.

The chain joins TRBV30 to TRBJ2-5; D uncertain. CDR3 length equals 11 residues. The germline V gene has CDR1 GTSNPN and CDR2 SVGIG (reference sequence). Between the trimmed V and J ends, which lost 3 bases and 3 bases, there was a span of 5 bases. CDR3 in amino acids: CAWRLKETQYF. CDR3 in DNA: TGTGCCTGGAGACTGAAAGAGACCCAGTACTTC.

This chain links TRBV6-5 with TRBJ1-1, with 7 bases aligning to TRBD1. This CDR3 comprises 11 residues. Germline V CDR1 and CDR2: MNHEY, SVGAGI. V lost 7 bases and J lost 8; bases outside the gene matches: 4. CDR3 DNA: TGTGCCAGCACCAGGGACAGAGAAGCTTTCTTT. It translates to CASTRDREAFF.

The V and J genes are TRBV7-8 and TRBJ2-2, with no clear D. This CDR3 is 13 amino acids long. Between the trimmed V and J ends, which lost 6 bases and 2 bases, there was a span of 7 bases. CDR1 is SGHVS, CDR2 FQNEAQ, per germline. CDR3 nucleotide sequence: TGTGCCAGCAGGGTAGTTAACACCGGGGAGCTGTTTTTT. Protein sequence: CASRVVNTGELFF.

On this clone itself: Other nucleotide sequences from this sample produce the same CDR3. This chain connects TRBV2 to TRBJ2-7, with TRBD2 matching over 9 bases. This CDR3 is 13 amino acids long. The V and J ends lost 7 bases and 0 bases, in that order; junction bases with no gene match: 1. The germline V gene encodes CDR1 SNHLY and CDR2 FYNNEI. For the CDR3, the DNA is TGTGCCAGCAAACTAGCGGGCTCCTACGAGCAGTACTTC. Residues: CASKLAGSYEQYF.

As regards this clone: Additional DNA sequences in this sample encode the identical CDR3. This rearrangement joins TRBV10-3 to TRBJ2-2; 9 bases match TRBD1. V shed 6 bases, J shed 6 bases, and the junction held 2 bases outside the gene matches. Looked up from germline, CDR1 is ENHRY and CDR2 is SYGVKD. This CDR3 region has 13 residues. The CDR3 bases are TGTGCCATCAGCAGACAGGGGGCCGGGGAGCTGTTTTTT. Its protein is CAISRQGAGELFF.

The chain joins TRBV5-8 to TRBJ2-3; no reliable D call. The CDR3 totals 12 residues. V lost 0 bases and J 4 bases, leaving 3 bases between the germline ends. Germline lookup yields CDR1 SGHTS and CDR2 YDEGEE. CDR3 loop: CASSLGSDTQYF. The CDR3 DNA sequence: TGTGCCAGCAGCTTGGGTTCAGATACGCAGTATTTT.

The chain's CDR3 is CASSLTPGLAGVSQYF. CDR3 DNA sequence: TGTGCCAGCAGTCTCACACCGGGACTAGCGGGGGTTTCGCAGTACTTC. The chain employs TRBV28 and TRBJ2-7, with 14 bases lining up with TRBD2. The junction had 12 bases not matched to a gene; V was cut back by 5 bases and J by 9 bases. The CDR3 totals 16 residues. From germline, CDR1 is MDHEN and CDR2 SYDVKM.

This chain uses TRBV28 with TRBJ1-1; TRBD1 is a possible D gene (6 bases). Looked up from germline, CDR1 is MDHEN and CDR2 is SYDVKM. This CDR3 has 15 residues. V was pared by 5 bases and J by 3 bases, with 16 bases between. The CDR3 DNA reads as TGTGCCAGCAGTCCCCGGGGGGCCGTTGACACTGAAGCTTTCTTT. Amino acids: CASSPRGAVDTEAFF.

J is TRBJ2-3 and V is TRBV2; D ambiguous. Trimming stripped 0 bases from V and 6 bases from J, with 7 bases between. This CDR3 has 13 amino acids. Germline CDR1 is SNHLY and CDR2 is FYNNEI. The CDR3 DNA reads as TGTGCCAGCAGTGAAGCGCTCGGGGATACGCAGTATTTT. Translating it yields CASSEALGDTQYF.

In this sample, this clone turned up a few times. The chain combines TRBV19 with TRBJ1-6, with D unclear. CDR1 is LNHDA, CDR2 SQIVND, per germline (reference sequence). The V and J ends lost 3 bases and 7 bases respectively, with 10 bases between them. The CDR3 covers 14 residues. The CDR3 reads CASSMAGFNSPLHF. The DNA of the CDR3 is TGTGCCAGTAGTATGGCGGGGTTCAATTCACCCCTCCACTTT.

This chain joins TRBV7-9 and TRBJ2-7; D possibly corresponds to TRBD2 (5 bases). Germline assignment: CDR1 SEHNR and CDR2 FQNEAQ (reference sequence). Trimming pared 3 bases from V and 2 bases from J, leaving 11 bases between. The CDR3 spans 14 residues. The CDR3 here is CASSFWTEPYEQYF. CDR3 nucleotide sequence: TGTGCCAGCAGCTTCTGGACTGAACCCTACGAGCAGTACTTC.

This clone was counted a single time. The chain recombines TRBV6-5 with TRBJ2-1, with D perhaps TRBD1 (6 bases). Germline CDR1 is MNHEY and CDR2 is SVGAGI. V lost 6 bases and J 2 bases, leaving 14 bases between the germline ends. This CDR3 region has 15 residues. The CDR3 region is CASSLTDRTYNEQFF. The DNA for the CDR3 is TGTGCCAGCAGCCTCACGGACAGAACCTACAATGAGCAGTTCTTC.

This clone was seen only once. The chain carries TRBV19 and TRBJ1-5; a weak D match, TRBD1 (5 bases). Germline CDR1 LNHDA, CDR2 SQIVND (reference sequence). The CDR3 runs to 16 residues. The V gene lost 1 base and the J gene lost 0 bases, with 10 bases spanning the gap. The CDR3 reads CASSIVGTYSNQPQHF. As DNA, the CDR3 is TGTGCCAGTAGTATAGTGGGGACTTATAGCAATCAGCCCCAGCATTTT.

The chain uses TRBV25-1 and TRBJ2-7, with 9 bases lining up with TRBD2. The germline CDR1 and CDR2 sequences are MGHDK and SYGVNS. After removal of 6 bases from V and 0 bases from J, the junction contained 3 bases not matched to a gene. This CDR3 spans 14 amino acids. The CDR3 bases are TGTGCCAGCAGAGATAGCGGGAGCTCCTACGAGCAGTACTTC. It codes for CASRDSGSSYEQYF.

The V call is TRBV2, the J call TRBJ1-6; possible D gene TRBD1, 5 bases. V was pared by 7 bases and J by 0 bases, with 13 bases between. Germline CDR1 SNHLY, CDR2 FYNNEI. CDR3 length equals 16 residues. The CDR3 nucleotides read TGTGCCAGCACAGGGCAGGGTAGCTCCTATAATTCACCCCTCCACTTT. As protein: CASTGQGSSYNSPLHF.

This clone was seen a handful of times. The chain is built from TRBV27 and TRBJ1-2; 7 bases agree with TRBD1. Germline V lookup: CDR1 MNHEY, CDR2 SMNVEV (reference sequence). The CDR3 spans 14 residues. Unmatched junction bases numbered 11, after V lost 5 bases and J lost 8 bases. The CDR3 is CASSPLDRRGGYTF. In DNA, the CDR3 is TGTGCCAGCAGTCCCCTGGACAGGCGTGGAGGCTACACCTTC.